The subject of this entry is one T cell receptor (beta chain). The target antigen is unknown. The method was immunoSEQ multiplex PCR; TCRdb's version includes in-frame clones alone and lacks a portion of them. Seen here are about 40,000 clones, approximately 80% observed once, and the top ten hold roughly 8%. This specimen belongs to a study of OX40 agonist ivuxolimab in advanced cancers. The overall study: Hepatocellular carcinoma, melanoma, renal cell or head and neck cancer occurred in dose-escalation patients. Study-wide results and caveats: By week 6 at 0.1 to 3.0 mg/kg, blood CD4+ and CD8+ T cells had expanded clonally. Clonal expansion was among the lowest in partial responders at 0.1-3.0 mg/kg, especially CD8+. Researchers did not establish what antigens the expanded peripheral T cells target.

CDR1 is SNHLY, CDR2 FYNNEI, per germline. Trimming took off 11 bases at V and 5 bases at J, with 4 bases between the two ends. The CDR3 loop spans 9 amino acids. This sample comprised CD4+ or CD8+ T cells sorted from blood, obtained in a trial of the OX40 agonist ivuxolimab. This receptor was taken from an adult with an advanced solid tumor such as melanoma, head and neck, liver or kidney cancer. The chain is built from TRBV2 and TRBJ2-1; D unclear. CDR3 region: CAGNNEQFF. For the CDR3, the DNA is TGTGCCGGAAACAATGAGCAGTTCTTC. Filled out from reference TRBV2 and TRBJ2-1, the complete variable domain reads EPEVTQTPSHQVTQMGQEVILRCVPISNHLYFYWYRQILGQKVEFLVSFYNNEISEKSEIFDDQFSVERPDGSNFTLKIRSTKLEDSAMYFCAGNNEQFFGPGTRLTVL.